These 21 T cell receptor beta chains were all obtained from the same sample, sequenced in a study of identical twins. TCRdb called the 5' RACE reads again in MiXCR, with one record for every CDR3 protein. Of about 700,000 distinct CDR3 sequences listed, approximately 6.1% are singletons. The sample consisted of naive T cells sorted from blood. Source of these receptors: a man aged 18 to 29 in good health.

The rearrangement joins TRBV27 to TRBJ1-2; TRBD1 matches 7 bases. The CDR3 has 16 residues. Trimming removed 4 bases from V and 4 bases from J; junction bases left unmatched: 12. The germline V gene has CDR1 MNHEY and CDR2 SMNVEV (reference sequence). The CDR3 here is CASSSGTEQWSYGYTF. CDR3 DNA: TGTGCCAGCAGTTCCGGGACAGAGCAATGGAGCTATGGCTACACCTTC.

The gene calls are TRBV6-2 or TRBV6-3 and TRBJ1-2; TRBD1 agrees at 9 bases. The V segment lost 4 bases and the J segment 7 bases; nucleotides outside the gene matches: 10. CDR1 and CDR2 (germline): MNHEY, SVGEGT. This CDR3 has 15 residues. The CDR3 loop is CASSSIQGATVGYTF. CDR3 in DNA: TGTGCCAGCAGTTCCATACAGGGGGCGACGGTTGGCTACACCTTC.

This clonotype was counted between two and nine times. This rearrangement joins TRBV7-2 to TRBJ2-3, with TRBD1 matching over 8 bases. Germline CDR1 SGHTA, CDR2 FQGNSA. V was pared by 0 bases and J by 6 bases, with 2 bases of the junction left unmatched. The CDR3 consists of 14 residues. The CDR3 bases are TGTGCCAGCAGCTTAGCCAGGGGGCAGGATACGCAGTATTTT. Translation gives CASSLARGQDTQYF.

This clonotype showed up many times. The chain couples TRBV10-3 to TRBJ2-3; 9 positions match TRBD2. V lost 10 bases to trimming and J lost 2 bases; unmatched junction nucleotides: 4. The CDR3 runs 13 residues. Germline-derived CDR1 and CDR2 are ENHRY and SYGVKD. The CDR3 here is CATRTSDTDTQYF. The CDR3 nucleotides are TGTGCCACCCGGACTAGCGACACAGATACGCAGTATTTT.

This clonotype showed up just a few times. V usage is TRBV30 and J usage is TRBJ2-7, with D possibly being TRBD2 (7 bases). The CDR3 has 14 amino acids. The V end was cut by 2 bases, the J end by 5 bases, with 16 bases between. Per germline, CDR1 GTSNPN and CDR2 SVGIG (reference sequence). CDR3 residues: CAWSIGTGRDEQYF. In DNA, the CDR3 is TGTGCCTGGAGTATTGGAACAGGGAGGGACGAGCAGTACTTC.

This clonotype appeared many times. The chain employs TRBV5-1 and TRBJ2-2; D gene unclear. Germline values: CDR1 SGHRS, CDR2 YFSETQ. The CDR3 loop spans 13 amino acids. Trimming shortened V by 1 base and J by 3 bases, and 4 bases separated the two germline ends. DNA of the CDR3: TGCGCCAGCAGCTTGATGGACACCGGGGAGCTGTTTTTT. This sequence encodes CASSLMDTGELFF.

The rearrangement links TRBV28 to TRBJ2-5; 10 positions match TRBD2. This CDR3 contains 15 residues. V was pared by 3 bases and J by 1 base, with 2 bases of the junction left unmatched. Per germline, CDR1 MDHEN and CDR2 SYDVKM. The CDR3 DNA follows: TGTGCCAGCAGTTTTAGCGGGAGGACCCAAGAGACCCAGTACTTC. Translated: CASSFSGRTQETQYF. The whole variable domain, filled in from reference TRBV28 and TRBJ2-5, reads DVKVTQSSRYLVKRTGEKVFLECVQDMDHENMFWYRQDPGLGLRLIYFSYDVKMKEKGDIPEGYSVSREKKERFSLILESASTNQTSMYLCASSFSGRTQETQYFGPGTRLLVL.

Many counts were recorded for this clonotype. V gene TRBV20-1 combines with J gene TRBJ2-2; D is undetermined. This CDR3 is 14 amino acids long. V was trimmed by 5 bases and J by 2 bases, leaving 12 bases between them. Germline CDR1 and CDR2: DFQATT and SNEGSKA (reference sequence). The CDR3 coding sequence is TGCAGTGCTTTGAAGTCTGGCAACACCGGGGAGCTGTTTTTT. It is translated as CSALKSGNTGELFF.

Many counts were recorded for this clonotype. The chain uses TRBV5-6 and TRBJ2-2; D gene ambiguous. The germline gives CDR1 SGHDT, CDR2 YYEEEE. Between the trimmed V and J ends, which lost 2 bases and 6 bases, there was a span of 8 bases. The CDR3 extends over 13 amino acids. The CDR3 protein is CASSFSLSGELFF. CDR3 DNA: TGTGCCAGCAGCTTCTCTCTGTCCGGGGAGCTGTTTTTT.

The chain has TRBV7-8 and TRBJ2-1; 9 bases fit TRBD2. There are 18 residues in the CDR3. The germline gives CDR1 SGHVS, CDR2 FQNEAQ. V was clipped by 0 bases and J by 5 bases; unmatched bases: 11. CDR3 sequence reads: CASSLAGAGTSSNNEQFF. The CDR3 DNA sequence: TGTGCCAGCAGCTTAGCTGGGGCCGGGACTAGCTCGAACAATGAGCAGTTCTTC.

V usage is TRBV20-1 and J usage is TRBJ1-1, with D maybe TRBD1 (5 bases). Germline V gene sequence: CDR1 DFQATT, CDR2 SNEGSKA (reference sequence). Trimming stripped 5 bases from V and 0 bases from J, with 10 bases between. The CDR3 totals 13 residues. For the CDR3, the DNA is TGCAGTGCTGAGCAGGGCCTGAACACTGAAGCTTTCTTT. It codes for CSAEQGLNTEAFF.

In its sample, this clonotype was seen many times. This chain uses TRBV4-2 with TRBJ1-4, with 10 bases identical to TRBD1. Losses at the gene ends were 1 base for V and 7 bases for J; bases not matched to a gene: 3. The germline V gene encodes CDR1 LGHNA and CDR2 YNFKEQ. This CDR3 region has 15 residues. The CDR3 loop is CASSQAGTGVEKLFF. CDR3 nucleotide sequence: TGTGCCAGCAGCCAAGCCGGGACAGGGGTTGAAAAACTGTTTTTT.

This clonotype was found a few times. The chain couples TRBV7-9 to TRBJ2-7; D possibly uses TRBD1 or TRBD2 (7 bases each). Germline CDR1 reads SEHNR; CDR2 reads FQNEAQ (reference sequence). Trimming shortened V by 3 bases and J by 7 bases, and 19 bases separated the two germline ends. The CDR3 runs to 15 residues. In DNA, the CDR3 is TGTGCCAGCAGCTTGGTAGGAGGGGGCGGGAGAGAGCAGTACTTC. Translated: CASSLVGGGGREQYF.

V usage is TRBV11-1 and J usage is TRBJ2-2; TRBD2 matches 9 bases. From germline, CDR1 is SGHAT and CDR2 FQDESV (reference sequence). V lost 2 bases, J lost 3 bases, and 10 bases stayed unmatched. The CDR3 is made up of 18 amino acids. CDR3 DNA: TGTGCCAGCAGCTTAATGGTAGCGGGAGATGGGGACACCGGGGAGCTGTTTTTT. Its protein is CASSLMVAGDGDTGELFF.

This clonotype was detected ten times or more. The V call is TRBV5-1, the J call TRBJ2-3; D gene unclear. This CDR3 region has 15 residues. The V end was cut by 4 bases, the J end by 0 bases, with 12 bases between. Per germline, CDR1 SGHRS and CDR2 YFSETQ. The CDR3 DNA is TGCGCCAGCAGCGTGGACGGAACAAGCACAGATACGCAGTATTTT. This encodes CASSVDGTSTDTQYF.

In its sample, this clonotype was seen many times. V and J are TRBV4-1 and TRBJ2-5, with D perhaps matching TRBD2 (5 bases). The ends were cut back, 0 bases at V and 5 bases at J, with 16 bases in the middle. Germline CDR1 and CDR2: MGHRA and YSYEKL. This CDR3 spans 16 amino acids. In DNA, the CDR3 is TGCGCCAGCAGCCAAGAAAGGACGGGGATGGGGGAGACCCAGTACTTC. Translated: CASSQERTGMGETQYF.

This clonotype was recorded at least ten times. The V gene is TRBV6-5, the J gene TRBJ2-5, with D uncertain. Trimming took 3 bases from V and 4 from J, leaving 12 bases between them. The V gene's germline CDR1 is MNHEY and CDR2 SVGAGI. The CDR3 is 14 amino acids. The CDR3 DNA reads as TGTGCCAGCAGTTATGAGGCAGATAGAGAGACCCAGTACTTC. The encoded protein is CASSYEADRETQYF.

This clonotype was counted ten times or more. The chain combines TRBV9 with TRBJ1-2; D unresolved. Trimming shortened V by 7 bases and J by 4 bases, and 11 bases separated the two germline ends. Germline loops: CDR1 SGDLS, CDR2 YYNGEE. The CDR3 is 12 amino acids. CDR3: CASPLGAYGYTF. The DNA of the CDR3 is TGTGCCAGCCCCCTTGGTGCCTATGGCTACACCTTC.

This clonotype was detected ten times or more. CDR3 in amino acids: CASRTSVAYEQYF. For the CDR3, the DNA is TGTGCCAGCAGGACCTCAGTAGCCTACGAGCAGTACTTC. The chain couples TRBV28 to TRBJ2-7; the D is unclear. This CDR3 comprises 13 residues. Trimming removed 6 bases from V and 2 bases from J, with 11 bases in between. CDR1 is MDHEN, CDR2 SYDVKM, per germline.

This clonotype was detected ten times or more. This chain connects TRBV29-1 to TRBJ2-5; no clear D gene. Germline-derived CDR1 and CDR2 are SQVTM and ANQGSEA. Trimming pared 3 bases from V and 2 bases from J, leaving 13 bases between. The CDR3 contains 14 residues. The DNA for the CDR3 is TGCAGCGTTGATAGGGCAGGCACACAAGAGACCCAGTACTTC. This encodes CSVDRAGTQETQYF.

V gene TRBV28 combines with J gene TRBJ2-4; D call uncertain. Germline CDR1 MDHEN, CDR2 SYDVKM. There are 16 residues in the CDR3. The V gene lost 5 bases and the J gene lost 0 bases, with 14 bases spanning the gap. The CDR3 spells CASSAPWNLAKNIQYF. In DNA form, the CDR3 reads TGTGCCAGCAGTGCCCCGTGGAACTTAGCCAAAAACATTCAGTACTTC.